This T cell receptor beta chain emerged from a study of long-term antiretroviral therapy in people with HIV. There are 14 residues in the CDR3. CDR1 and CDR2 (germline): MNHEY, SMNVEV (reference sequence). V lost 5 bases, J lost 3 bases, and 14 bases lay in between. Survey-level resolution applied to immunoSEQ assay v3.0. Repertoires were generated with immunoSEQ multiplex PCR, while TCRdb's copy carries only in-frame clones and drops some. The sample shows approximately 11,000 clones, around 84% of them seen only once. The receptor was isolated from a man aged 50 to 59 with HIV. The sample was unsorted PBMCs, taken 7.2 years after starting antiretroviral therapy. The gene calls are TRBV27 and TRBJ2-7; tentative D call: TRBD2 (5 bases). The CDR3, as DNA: TGTGCCAGCAGTATTGAGGGCAGCTACTACGAGCAGTACTTC. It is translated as CASSIEGSYYEQYF.